Described below is a single T cell receptor (beta chain) sequence and its context. The CDR3 extends over 15 amino acids. V dropped 0 bases and J dropped 7 bases, with 12 bases sitting between them. The germline V gene has CDR1 LGHNA and CDR2 YSLEER. The data are from a study of cytomegalovirus exposure and HLA in healthy donors. 60 Vbeta and 13 Jbeta primers were used in PCR. Using immunoSEQ multiplex PCR, the repertoire was profiled, and TCRdb retains in-frame clones only, with some absent. The sample shows 180,000 or so clones, around 80% of them seen only once. Material: PBMCs. This clonotype was sampled from a woman in her fifties or sixties in good health and CMV-seropositive. The V and J genes are TRBV4-3 and TRBJ1-4; D ambiguous. This CDR3 reads CASSQETTGSEKLFF. CDR3 nucleotides: TGCGCCAGCAGCCAAGAGACAACCGGGAGTGAAAAACTGTTTTTT.